What follows are 5 T cell receptor beta chains derived from one specimen sequenced in a study of radiation and T cells in renal cell carcinoma. Clones were read by immunoSEQ multiplex PCR, and TCRdb kept only the in-frame ones, dropping some. The table records 20,000 or so clones, more than 45% of them present only once. Treatment defined: 15 Gy SBRT to primary tumor, nephrectomy 4 weeks later. This sample comprised tumor tissue, obtained from a patient whose treatment included radiotherapy and nephrectomy. Source of these receptors: a woman aged 50 to 60 with renal cell carcinoma.

V and J are TRBV2 and TRBJ1-6; D is ambiguous. The germline V and J ends were trimmed by 3 bases and 3 bases, with 6 bases remaining between them. This CDR3 region has 14 residues. Germline CDR1 SNHLY, CDR2 FYNNEI. CDR3 loop: CASSDDHYNSPLHF. In DNA form, the CDR3 reads TGTGCCAGCAGTGACGACCACTATAATTCACCCCTCCACTTT.

This chain uses TRBV5-6 with TRBJ2-1; no firm D call. The ends were cut back, 4 bases at V and 3 bases at J, with 8 bases in the middle. This CDR3 has 13 amino acids. Looked up from germline, CDR1 is SGHDT and CDR2 is YYEEEE. The CDR3 DNA follows: TGTGCCAGCAGCCTACTTTACTACAATGAGCAGTTCTTC. Residues: CASSLLYYNEQFF.

The V call is TRBV11-2, the J call TRBJ1-5; no reliable D call. V dropped 6 bases and J dropped 1 base, with 13 bases sitting between them. CDR1 is SGHAT, CDR2 FQNNGV, per germline. The CDR3 spans 15 residues. The CDR3 region has the DNA TGTGCCAGCAGTATGAGGGTGGGGAGCAATCAGCCCCAGCATTTT. It is translated as CASSMRVGSNQPQHF.

At least ten counts were recorded for this clone. In nucleotides, the CDR3 is TGTGCCAGCAGGACAGGGCCAGGACAGCCCCAGCATTTT. This translates into CASRTGPGQPQHF. This rearrangement joins TRBV2 to TRBJ1-5; 7 nucleotides line up with TRBD1. The J segment lost 7 bases and the V segment lost 6 bases, leaving 6 bases of the junction unmatched. This CDR3 is built from 13 residues. Germline CDR1 reads SNHLY; CDR2 reads FYNNEI.

This clone occurred many times. The chain has TRBV12-5 and TRBJ1-6, with 10 nucleotides matching TRBD1. The ends lost 1 base at V and 8 bases at J; junction bases unmatched: 2. The CDR3 length is 15 residues. Germline V lookup: CDR1 LGHNT, CDR2 FRNRAP. In DNA form, the CDR3 reads TGTGCTAGTGGTTTGGGACAGGGGGCCGATTCACCCCTCCACTTT. The encoded protein is CASGLGQGADSPLHF.